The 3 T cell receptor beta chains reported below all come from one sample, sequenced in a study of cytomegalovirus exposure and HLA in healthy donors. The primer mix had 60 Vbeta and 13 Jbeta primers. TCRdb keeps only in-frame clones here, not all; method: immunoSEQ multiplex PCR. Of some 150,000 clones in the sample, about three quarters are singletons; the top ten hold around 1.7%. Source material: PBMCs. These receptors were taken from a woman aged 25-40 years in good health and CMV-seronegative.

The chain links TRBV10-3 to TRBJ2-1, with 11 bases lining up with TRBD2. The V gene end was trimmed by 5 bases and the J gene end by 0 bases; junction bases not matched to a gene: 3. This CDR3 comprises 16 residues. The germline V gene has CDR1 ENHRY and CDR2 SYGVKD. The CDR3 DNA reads TGTGCCATCAGTACTAGCGGGGGTAGCTCCTACAATGAGCAGTTCTTC. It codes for CAISTSGGSSYNEQFF.

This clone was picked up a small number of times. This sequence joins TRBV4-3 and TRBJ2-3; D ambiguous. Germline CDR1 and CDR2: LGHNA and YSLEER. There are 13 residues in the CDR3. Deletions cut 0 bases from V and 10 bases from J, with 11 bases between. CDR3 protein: CASSQDTGASQYF. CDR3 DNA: TGCGCCAGCAGCCAAGATACGGGTGCTTCGCAGTATTTT.

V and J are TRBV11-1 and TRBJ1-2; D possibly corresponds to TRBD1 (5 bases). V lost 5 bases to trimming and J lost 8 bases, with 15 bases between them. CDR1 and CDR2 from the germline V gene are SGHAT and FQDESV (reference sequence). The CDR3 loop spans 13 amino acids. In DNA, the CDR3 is TGTGCCAGCAGCCGGGAGGGGCTTGGAGGCTACACCTTC. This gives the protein CASSREGLGGYTF.